The 3 T cell receptor beta chains reported below all come from one sample, sequenced in a study of blood T cell repertoires in COVID-19. Assay: immunoSEQ multiplex PCR; the TCRdb copy retains only in-frame clones and omits some. The data hold over 130,000 clones, with about 86% observed a single time. Input material: peripheral blood. These receptors were taken from a human donor in a cohort sampled during active COVID-19.

The chain joins TRBV28 to TRBJ1-2; a possible D gene is TRBD1 (5 bases). Trimming pared 2 bases from V and 6 bases from J, leaving 10 bases between. This CDR3 is 13 amino acids long. Germline assignment: CDR1 MDHEN and CDR2 SYDVKM. This CDR3 is CASSLQGFNGYTF. CDR3 sequence (DNA): TGTGCCAGCAGTTTACAGGGCTTCAATGGCTACACCTTC.

CDR3 bases: TGCGCCAGCAGTGAGCTTCAGGGGGCGAGCAATCAGCCCCAGCATTTT. Its protein product is CASSELQGASNQPQHF. This chain connects TRBV10-2 to TRBJ1-5; 8 bases map to TRBD1. The CDR3 runs to 16 residues. CDR1 and CDR2 from the germline V gene are WSHSY and SAAADI. With V trimmed by 2 bases and J by 1 base, 4 bases remained unmatched.

The chain employs TRBV2 and TRBJ2-5, with a tentative D call TRBD2 (6 bases). The CDR3 is made up of 11 amino acids. The germline V and J ends were trimmed by 4 bases and 8 bases, with 8 bases remaining between them. Germline V lookup: CDR1 SNHLY, CDR2 FYNNEI. The CDR3 bases are TGTGCCAGCAGTGGGGGGGTAACCCAGTACTTC. Protein: CASSGGVTQYF.